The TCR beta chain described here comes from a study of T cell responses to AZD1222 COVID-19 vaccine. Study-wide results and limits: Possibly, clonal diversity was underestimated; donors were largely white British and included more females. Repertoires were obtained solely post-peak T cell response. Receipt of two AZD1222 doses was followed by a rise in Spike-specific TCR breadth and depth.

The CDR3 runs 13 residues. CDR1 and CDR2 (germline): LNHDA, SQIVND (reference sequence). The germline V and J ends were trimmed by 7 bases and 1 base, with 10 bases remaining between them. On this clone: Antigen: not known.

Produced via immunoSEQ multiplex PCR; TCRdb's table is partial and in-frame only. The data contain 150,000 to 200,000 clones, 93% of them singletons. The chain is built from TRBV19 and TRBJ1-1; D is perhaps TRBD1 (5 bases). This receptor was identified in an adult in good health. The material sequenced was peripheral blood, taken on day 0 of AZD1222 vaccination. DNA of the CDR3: TGTGCCAGTAAAAGGGGTGGGAACACTGAAGCTTTCTTT. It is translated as CASKRGGNTEAFF.